A selection of T cell receptor beta chains follows, all from one sample in a study of blood T cells in healthy people across ages. MiXCR was run by TCRdb on the 5' RACE reads, yielding one entry per CDR3 protein. Here the sample spans some 710,000 distinct CDR3 sequences, approximately 22% being singletons. Sequencing was performed on blood. All receptors derive from a man aged 70 or older in good health. Both conserved end residues are part of each CDR3. The D gene is left open where the match is weak. Clone size appears in some rows only: once, few, many, or a class for an expanded clone.

j_call clone_size d_call v_call cdr3_nt cdr3_aa
TRBJ2-5 - - TRBV19 TGTGCCAGTAGTACCCAAGACAGCGCCCAAGAGACCCAGTACTTC CASSTQDSAQETQYF
TRBJ2-4 - TRBD2 TRBV27 TGTGCCAGCAGTTTATTGGAACTAGCGGTAGCCAAAAACATTCAGTACTTC CASSLLELAVAKNIQYF
TRBJ1-1 - TRBD1 TRBV6-6 TGTGCCAGCAGGCCAGGACAGGTCGACCTTGAAGCTTTCTTT CASRPGQVDLEAFF
TRBJ2-5 - - TRBV7-9 TGTGCCAGCAGCTCCGCCGGGACGGGAGAGACCCAGTACTTC CASSSAGTGETQYF
TRBJ2-1 many TRBD2 TRBV5-1 TGCGCCAGCAGCTTCACTCTAGCGGGAGGGATTGGCAATGAGCAGTTCTTC CASSFTLAGGIGNEQFF
TRBJ2-5 many - TRBV4-2 TGTGCCAGCAGCCAAGCATTGGGGAGGCTGGTGGAGACCCAGTACTTC CASSQALGRLVETQYF
TRBJ2-5 - - TRBV7-2 TGTGCCAGCAGCTTCGGCCCGGAAGAGGCCCAGTACTTC CASSFGPEEAQYF
TRBJ2-5 - TRBD2 TRBV12-3/TRBV12-4 TGTGCCAGCGGTTCAGGACTAGCCCAGTACTTC CASGSGLAQYF
TRBJ2-3 few TRBD2 TRBV7-8 TGTGCCAGCAGCTCGGGGACTAGCGGGGTCTCAGATACGCAGTATTTT CASSSGTSGVSDTQYF
TRBJ2-1 - TRBD2 TRBV6-2/TRBV6-3 TGTGCCAGCAGTTACTCGTCTCCGACTAGCGGGAGTCTCTACAATGAGCAGTTCTTC CASSYSSPTSGSLYNEQFF
TRBJ1-2 few - TRBV5-5 TGTGCCAGCCGGAGGATTGGGGACTATGGCTACACCTTC CASRRIGDYGYTF
TRBJ1-4 - TRBD1 TRBV20-1 TGCAGTGCTAGCGCGACAGGGGTTGAAAAACTGTTTTTT CSASATGVEKLFF
TRBJ1-2 - - TRBV11-2 TGTGCCAGCAGCCCGAGCCCCTATGGCTACACCTTC CASSPSPYGYTF
TRBJ1-5 - - TRBV12-3/TRBV12-4 TGTGCCAGCAGCCGTCACTATAGCAATCAGCCCCGGCATTTT CASSRHYSNQPRHF
TRBJ2-1 few TRBD2 TRBV15 TGTGCCACCAGCGGCCTCCTTGGGGGGACTAGCGGCTACAATGAGCAGTTCTTC CATSGLLGGTSGYNEQFF
TRBJ2-1 once - TRBV29-1 TGCAGCGTTGAGAGAGGGACATTCTACAATGACCAGTTCTTC CSVERGTFYNDQFF
TRBJ2-1 few - TRBV6-1 TGTGCCAGCAGGCAAGCCCGCTCGGGCGGGGACTACAATGAGCAGTTCTTC CASRQARSGGDYNEQFF
TRBJ2-7 - - TRBV6-1 TGTGCCAGCCAGGTGGGACGCGAGCAGTACTTC CASQVGREQYF
TRBJ1-4 - - TRBV29-1 TGCAGCGCGGCACCAACTAATGAAAAACTGTTTTTT CSAAPTNEKLFF
TRBJ2-4 many - TRBV5-1 TGCGCCAGCAGCCTGGGTCCCAAAAACATTCAGTACTTC CASSLGPKNIQYF
TRBJ1-2 - - TRBV7-9 TGTGCCAGCAGTCCCGCCCGGGATGGCTACACCTTC CASSPARDGYTF
TRBJ2-1 few - TRBV20-1 TGCAGTGCTAGTTCGGCGGGACGGGGAAATGAGCAGTTCTTC CSASSAGRGNEQFF
TRBJ1-5 - TRBD1 TRBV29-1 TGCAGCGTGGGACAGGAGGATCAGCCCCAGCATTTT CSVGQEDQPQHF
TRBJ1-1 few TRBD1 TRBV4-3 TGCGCCAGCAGCCAAGTACAGGGGGCAGGAAGCACTGAAGCTTTCTTT CASSQVQGAGSTEAFF
TRBJ2-2 - - TRBV7-2 TGTGCCAGCAGCCCCAACGTGTACGGGGAGCTGTTTTTT CASSPNVYGELFF
TRBJ2-7 - - TRBV20-1 TGCACTGCTAGAGATGGCGGGTCCGATTATCAGTACTTC CTARDGGSDYQYF
TRBJ2-1 many TRBD2 TRBV2 TGTGCCAGCAGTGGGCTAGCGGGCTACAATGAGCAGTTCTTC CASSGLAGYNEQFF
TRBJ1-3 many - TRBV20-1 TGCAGTGCAAGGGAATCTGGAAACACCATATATTTT CSARESGNTIYF
TRBJ2-1 few - TRBV7-9 TGTGCCAGTAATAGCGCCGCTAGCAGGGTTAATGAGCAGTTCTTC CASNSAASRVNEQFF
TRBJ1-5 few - TRBV20-1 TGCAGTGCCCATGGGGGCGGGAATCAGCCCCAGCATTTT CSAHGGGNQPQHF
TRBJ2-1 many TRBD2 TRBV5-1 TGCGCCAGCGAACCTACTAGCGGGGCGAGTAATGAGCAGTTCTTC CASEPTSGASNEQFF
TRBJ2-5 - - TRBV6-5 TGTGCCAGCAGCTTAGAGTTGGGGGCGGGCACACCCCGACAAGAGACCCAGTACTTC CASSLELGAGTPRQETQYF
TRBJ2-2 - TRBD2 TRBV7-8 TGTGCCAGCAGCTACGGGACTAGCGGGGGGGCAGGTGTGGTAACCGGGGAGCTGTTTTTT CASSYGTSGGAGVVTGELFF
TRBJ1-1 - TRBD1 TRBV28 TGTGCCAGCAGCCCAATGACAGGGTCGGACACTGAAGCTTTCTTT CASSPMTGSDTEAFF
TRBJ1-6 many TRBD1 TRBV5-6 TGTGCCAGCAGCTCCAATACGGACAGGGGGAACTATAATTCACCCCTCCACTTT CASSSNTDRGNYNSPLHF
TRBJ2-2 few - TRBV29-1 TGCAGCGCCCGCCGGGACCCCCTCACCGGGGAGCTGTTTTTT CSARRDPLTGELFF